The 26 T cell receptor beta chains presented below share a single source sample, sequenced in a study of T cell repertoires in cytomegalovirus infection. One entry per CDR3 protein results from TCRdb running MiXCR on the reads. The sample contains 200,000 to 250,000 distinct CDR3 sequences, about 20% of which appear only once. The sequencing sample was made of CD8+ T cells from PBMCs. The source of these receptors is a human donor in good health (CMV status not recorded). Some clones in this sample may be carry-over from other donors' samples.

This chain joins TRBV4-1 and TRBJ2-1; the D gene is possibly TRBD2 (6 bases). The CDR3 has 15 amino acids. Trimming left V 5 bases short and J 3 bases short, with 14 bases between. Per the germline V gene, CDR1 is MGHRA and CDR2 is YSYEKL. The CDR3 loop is CASSVRLGIYNEQFF. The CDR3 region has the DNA TGCGCCAGCAGCGTACGACTAGGGATCTACAATGAGCAGTTCTTC.

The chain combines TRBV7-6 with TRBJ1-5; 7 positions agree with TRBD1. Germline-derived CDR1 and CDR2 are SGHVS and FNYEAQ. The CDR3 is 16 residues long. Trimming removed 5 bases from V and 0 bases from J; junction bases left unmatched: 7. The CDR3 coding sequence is TGTGCCAGCAGCGGAGGGACAGCACTTAGCAATCAGCCCCAGCATTTT. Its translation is CASSGGTALSNQPQHF.

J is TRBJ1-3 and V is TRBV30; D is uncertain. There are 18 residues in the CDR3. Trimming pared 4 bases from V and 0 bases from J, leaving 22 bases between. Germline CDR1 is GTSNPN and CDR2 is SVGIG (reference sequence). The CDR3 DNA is TGTGCCTGGACCCTCCCCGGCATGGGCGACGCCTCTGGAAACACCATATATTTT. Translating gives CAWTLPGMGDASGNTIYF.

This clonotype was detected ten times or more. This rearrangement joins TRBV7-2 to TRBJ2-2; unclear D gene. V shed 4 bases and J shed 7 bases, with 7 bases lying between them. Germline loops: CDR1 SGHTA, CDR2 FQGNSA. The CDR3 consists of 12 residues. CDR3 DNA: TGTGCCAGCAGCTACTCGGTCGGGGAGCTGTTTTTT. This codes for CASSYSVGELFF.

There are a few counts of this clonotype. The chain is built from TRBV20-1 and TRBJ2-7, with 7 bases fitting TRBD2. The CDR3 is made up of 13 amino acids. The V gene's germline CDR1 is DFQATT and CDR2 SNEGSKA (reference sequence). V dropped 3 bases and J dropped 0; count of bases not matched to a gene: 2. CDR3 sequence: CSASGGSSYEQYF. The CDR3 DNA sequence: TGCAGTGCTAGCGGGGGGTCCTCCTACGAGCAGTACTTC.

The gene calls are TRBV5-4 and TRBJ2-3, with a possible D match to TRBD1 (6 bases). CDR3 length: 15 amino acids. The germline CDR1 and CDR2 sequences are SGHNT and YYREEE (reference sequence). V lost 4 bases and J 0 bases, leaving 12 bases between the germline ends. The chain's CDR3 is CASSPGHLSTDTQYF. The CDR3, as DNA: TGTGCCAGCAGCCCGGGACACCTTAGCACAGATACGCAGTATTTT.

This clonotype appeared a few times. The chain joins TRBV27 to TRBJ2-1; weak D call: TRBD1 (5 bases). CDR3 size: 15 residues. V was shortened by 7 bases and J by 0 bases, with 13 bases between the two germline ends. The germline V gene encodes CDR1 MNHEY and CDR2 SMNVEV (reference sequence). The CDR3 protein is CASIRTGSSYNEQFF. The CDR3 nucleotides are TGTGCCAGCATCCGAACAGGAAGCTCCTACAATGAGCAGTTCTTC.

In DNA, the CDR3 is TGTGCCAGCAGTGTAGCGGGGGGCTCTAATGAGCAGTTCTTC. The encoded protein is CASSVAGGSNEQFF. This chain connects TRBV2 to TRBJ2-1; 10 bases align to TRBD2. J lost 7 bases, V lost 4 bases, and 4 bases had no gene match. The germline V gene encodes CDR1 SNHLY and CDR2 FYNNEI. The CDR3 extends over 14 amino acids.

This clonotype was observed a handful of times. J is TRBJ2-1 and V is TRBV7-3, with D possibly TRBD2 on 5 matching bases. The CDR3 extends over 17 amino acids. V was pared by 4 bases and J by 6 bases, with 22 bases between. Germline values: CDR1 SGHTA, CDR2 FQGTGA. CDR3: CASSSWKLGIGSNEQFF. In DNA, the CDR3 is TGTGCCAGCAGCTCCTGGAAACTAGGGATCGGTTCCAATGAGCAGTTCTTC. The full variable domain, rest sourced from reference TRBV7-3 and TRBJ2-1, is GAGVSQTPSNKVTEKGKYVELRCDPISGHTALYWYRQSLGQGPEFLIYFQGTGAADDSGLPNDRFFAVRPEGSVSTLKIQRTERGDSAVYLCASSSWKLGIGSNEQFFGPGTRLTVL.

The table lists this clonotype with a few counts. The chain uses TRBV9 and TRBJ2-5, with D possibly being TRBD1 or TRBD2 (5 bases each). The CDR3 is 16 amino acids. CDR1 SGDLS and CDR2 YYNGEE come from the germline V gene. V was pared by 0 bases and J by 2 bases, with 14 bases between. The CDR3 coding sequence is TGTGCCAGCAGCGTAGAGGAGTGGGGGAGACAAGAGACCCAGTACTTC. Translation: CASSVEEWGRQETQYF.

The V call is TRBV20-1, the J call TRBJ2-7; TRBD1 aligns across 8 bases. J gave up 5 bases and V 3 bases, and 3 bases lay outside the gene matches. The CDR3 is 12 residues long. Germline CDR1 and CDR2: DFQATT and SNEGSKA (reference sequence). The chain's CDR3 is CSASTGGNEQYF. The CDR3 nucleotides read TGCAGTGCTAGTACAGGGGGAAACGAGCAGTACTTC.

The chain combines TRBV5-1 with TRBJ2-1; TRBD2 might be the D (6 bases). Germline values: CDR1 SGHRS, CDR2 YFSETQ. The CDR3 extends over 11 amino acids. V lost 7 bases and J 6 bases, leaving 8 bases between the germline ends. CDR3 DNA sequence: TGCGCCAGCTTCGGGGGCAATGAGCAGTTCTTC. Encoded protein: CASFGGNEQFF.

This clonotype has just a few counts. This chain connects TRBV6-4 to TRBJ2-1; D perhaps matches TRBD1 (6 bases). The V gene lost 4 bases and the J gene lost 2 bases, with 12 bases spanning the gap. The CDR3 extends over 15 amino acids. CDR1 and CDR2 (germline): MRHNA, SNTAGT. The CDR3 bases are TGTGCCAGCAGTGCCTCAGGGGAACCCTACAATGAGCAGTTCTTC. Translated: CASSASGEPYNEQFF.

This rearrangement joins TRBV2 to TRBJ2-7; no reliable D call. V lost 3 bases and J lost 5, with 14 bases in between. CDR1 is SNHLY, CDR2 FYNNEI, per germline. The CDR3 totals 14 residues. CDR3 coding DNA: TGTGCCAGCAGTGATCCCCGGCTTTGGGACGAGCAGTACTTC. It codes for CASSDPRLWDEQYF. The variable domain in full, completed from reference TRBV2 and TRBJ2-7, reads EPEVTQTPSHQVTQMGQEVILRCVPISNHLYFYWYRQILGQKVEFLVSFYNNEISEKSEIFDDQFSVERPDGSNFTLKIRSTKLEDSAMYFCASSDPRLWDEQYFGPGTRLTVT.

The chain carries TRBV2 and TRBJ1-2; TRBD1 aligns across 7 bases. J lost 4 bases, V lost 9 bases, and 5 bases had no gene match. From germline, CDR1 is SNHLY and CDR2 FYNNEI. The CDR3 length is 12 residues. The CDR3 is CASQQGTYGYTF. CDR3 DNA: TGTGCCAGTCAACAGGGGACCTATGGCTACACCTTC.

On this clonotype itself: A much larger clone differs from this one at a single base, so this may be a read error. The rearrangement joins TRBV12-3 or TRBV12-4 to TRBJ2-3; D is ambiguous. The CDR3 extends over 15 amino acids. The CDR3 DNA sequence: TGTGCCAGCAGTTTAGAATCCCAACACACAGATATGCAGTATTTT. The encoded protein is CASSLESQHTDMQYF.

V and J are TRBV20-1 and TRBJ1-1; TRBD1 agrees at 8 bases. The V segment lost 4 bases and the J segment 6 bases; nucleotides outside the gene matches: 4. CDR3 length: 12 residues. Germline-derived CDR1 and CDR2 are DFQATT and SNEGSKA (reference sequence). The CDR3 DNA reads TGCAGTGCTAATCTACAGGGGGCTGAAGCTTTCTTT. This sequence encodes CSANLQGAEAFF.

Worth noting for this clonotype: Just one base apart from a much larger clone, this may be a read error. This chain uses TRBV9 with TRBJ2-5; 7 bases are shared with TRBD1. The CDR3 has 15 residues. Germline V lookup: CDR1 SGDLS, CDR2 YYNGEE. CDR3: CSSSDQTGYQETQYF. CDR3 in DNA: TGTTCCAGCAGCGACCAGACAGGGTACCAAGAGACCCAGTACTTC.

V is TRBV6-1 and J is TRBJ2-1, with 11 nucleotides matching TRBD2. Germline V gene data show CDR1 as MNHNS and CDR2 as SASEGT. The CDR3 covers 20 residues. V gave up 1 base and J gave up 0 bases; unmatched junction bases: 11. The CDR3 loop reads CASSEVPGLAEVFSYNEQFF. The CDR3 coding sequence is TGTGCCAGCAGTGAAGTTCCGGGACTAGCGGAAGTATTCTCCTACAATGAGCAGTTCTTC.

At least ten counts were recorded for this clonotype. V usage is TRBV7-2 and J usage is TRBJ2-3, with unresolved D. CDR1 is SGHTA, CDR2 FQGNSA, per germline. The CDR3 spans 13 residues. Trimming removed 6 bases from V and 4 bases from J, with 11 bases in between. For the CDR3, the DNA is TGTGCCAGCAGTTTGGTACTGGCAGATACGCAGTATTTT. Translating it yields CASSLVLADTQYF.

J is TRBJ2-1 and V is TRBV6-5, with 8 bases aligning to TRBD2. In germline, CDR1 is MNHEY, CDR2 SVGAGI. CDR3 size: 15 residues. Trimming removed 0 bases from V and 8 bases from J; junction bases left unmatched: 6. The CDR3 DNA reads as TGTGCCAGCAGTTACTCCCGGGGGGGCGGGGATGAGCAGTTCTTC. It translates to CASSYSRGGGDEQFF.

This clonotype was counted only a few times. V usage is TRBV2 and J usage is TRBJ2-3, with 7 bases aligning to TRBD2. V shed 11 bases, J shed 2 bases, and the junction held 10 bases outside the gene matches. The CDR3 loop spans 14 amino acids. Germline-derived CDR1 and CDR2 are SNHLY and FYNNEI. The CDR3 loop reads CARQSGVHTDTQYF. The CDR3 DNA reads TGTGCCCGCCAAAGCGGGGTGCACACAGATACGCAGTATTTT.

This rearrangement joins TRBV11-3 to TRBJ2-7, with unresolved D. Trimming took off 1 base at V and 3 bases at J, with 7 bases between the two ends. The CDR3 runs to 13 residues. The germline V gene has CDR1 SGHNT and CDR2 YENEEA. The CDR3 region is CASSLGWGYEQYF. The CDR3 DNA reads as TGTGCCAGCAGCTTAGGTTGGGGCTACGAGCAGTACTTC.

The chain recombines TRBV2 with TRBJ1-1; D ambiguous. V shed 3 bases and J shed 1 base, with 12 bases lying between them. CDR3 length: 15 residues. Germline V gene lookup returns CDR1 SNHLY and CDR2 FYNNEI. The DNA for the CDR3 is TGTGCCAGCAGTGATGTAGGATGGGGGAACACTGAAGCTTTCTTT. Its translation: CASSDVGWGNTEAFF.

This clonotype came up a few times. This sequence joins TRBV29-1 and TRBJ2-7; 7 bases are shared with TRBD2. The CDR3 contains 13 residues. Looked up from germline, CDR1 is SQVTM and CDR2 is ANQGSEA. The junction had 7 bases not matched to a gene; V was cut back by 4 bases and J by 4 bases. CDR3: CSVGGGSIYEQYF. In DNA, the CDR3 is TGCAGCGTTGGCGGGGGTTCGATATACGAGCAGTACTTC.

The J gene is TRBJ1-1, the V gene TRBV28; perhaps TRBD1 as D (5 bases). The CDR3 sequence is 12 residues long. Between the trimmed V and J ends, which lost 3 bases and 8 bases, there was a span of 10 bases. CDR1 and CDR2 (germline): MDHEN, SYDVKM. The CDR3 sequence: CASSFTQGEAFF. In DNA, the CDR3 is TGTGCCAGCAGTTTCACGCAGGGAGAAGCTTTCTTT.